This entry features one TCR beta chain sequence. Its specificity is not known. The source of the sample is a study of human CD8 memory T cell subsets. Study-level results: Stem-like memory and precursor exhausted T cells were similarly highly diverse; effector memory cells were not. Few clonotypes were shared between stem-like memory and precursor exhausted T cells.

Per germline, CDR1 SGHRS and CDR2 YFSETQ. CDR3 length equals 16 residues. UMI-labeled 5' RACE was used, and it produced the TCR beta libraries. Original analysis: Within each TCR beta library, functional CDR3 beta clonotypes numbered between roughly 3,000 and 20,000. TCRdb re-called the 5' RACE reads, yielding one record per CDR3 amino acid sequence without DNA. The V and J calls and clone size are TCRdb's, not the authors'. This table holds thousands of distinct CDR3 sequences. The identity of TPEX cells was that of CCR7+ PD-1+ TIGIT+ early memory CD8+ T cells with exhausted-like traits. The source material was CD8+ T cells from PBMCs. This clonotype was obtained from a human donor in good health. The V gene is TRBV5-1, the J gene TRBJ1-2; TCRdb designates TRBD1, a call that cannot be tested without DNA. CDR3: CASSFRDRGVDYGYTF.